This T cell receptor beta chain was recorded in a study of blood T cell repertoires in COVID-19. Looking at the study overall: COVID-19 samples, acute and convalescent, were from the United States, Italy and Spain. T cells, B-cell-depleted T cells, or PBMCs supplied cDNA or gDNA.

The CDR3 totals 12 residues. Germline-derived CDR1 and CDR2 are LNHDA and SQIVND (reference sequence). The ends lost 6 bases at V and 7 bases at J; junction bases unmatched: 4. Source study methods: Reference gene primer amplification yielded estimated nucleated cell counts. Measured with immunoSEQ multiplex PCR; TCRdb has only the in-frame clones, and not every one. The V and J calls and clone size come from that table; D and trimming were worked out from the DNA. The sample lists about 150,000 clones; 90% to 95% were seen once. The clonotype comes from a man aged 45-65 years with acute or convalescent COVID-19. Sequenced input: peripheral blood. The chain combines TRBV19 with TRBJ1-2; 8 nucleotides agree with TRBD1. The CDR3 DNA reads as TGTGCCAGTAGACCACAGGGGGGTGGCTACACCTTC. Protein product: CASRPQGGGYTF.